Listed below are T cell receptor beta chains from one sample, sequenced in a study of cytomegalovirus exposure and HLA in healthy donors. Produced via immunoSEQ multiplex PCR; TCRdb's table is partial and in-frame only. The top ten clones hold 1.8% of a sample with about 140,000 clones, approximately 80% of them seen once. The sample taken for sequencing was PBMCs. The receptors shown here come from a man aged 35-49 years in good health and CMV-seronegative. Both conserved end residues are part of each CDR3. D genes are given only for firm matches. Clone size appears in some rows only: once, few, many, or a class for an expanded clone.

d_call,v_call,j_call,clone_size,cdr3_aa
.,TRBV27,TRBJ2-7,.,CASSASPSYEQYF
.,TRBV5-6,TRBJ2-7,.,CASSLGAGQGRLEQYF
TRBD2,TRBV29-1,TRBJ2-5,.,CSSGGGQGETQYF
TRBD1,TRBV19,TRBJ1-1,once,CASSPRDRIGNTEAFF
TRBD1,TRBV12-5,TRBJ2-2,.,CASGNPPGQGGTGELFF
TRBD2,TRBV29-1,TRBJ2-7,.,CSVEGLAGRLDEQYF
.,TRBV2,TRBJ1-5,.,CASKREGDGQPQHF
TRBD1,TRBV11-2,TRBJ1-4,.,CASSTRQGLGEKLFF
TRBD2,TRBV2,TRBJ2-3,.,CASSDGTSGPRVLADTQYF
TRBD1,TRBV10-3,TRBJ2-1,.,CAISATGGSYNEQFF
.,TRBV19,TRBJ2-7,few,CASSRGILVEQYF
TRBD2,TRBV6-4,TRBJ2-1,few,CASSRLAGETNEQFF
TRBD1,TRBV6-5,TRBJ2-5,.,CASSSGQGLQETQYF
TRBD2,TRBV10-3,TRBJ2-5,.,CAISEGRGGRETQYF
TRBD2,TRBV6-5,TRBJ2-3,.,CASTSGKGTDTQYF
TRBD1,TRBV6-5,TRBJ1-4,.,CASSTYRGTNEKLFF